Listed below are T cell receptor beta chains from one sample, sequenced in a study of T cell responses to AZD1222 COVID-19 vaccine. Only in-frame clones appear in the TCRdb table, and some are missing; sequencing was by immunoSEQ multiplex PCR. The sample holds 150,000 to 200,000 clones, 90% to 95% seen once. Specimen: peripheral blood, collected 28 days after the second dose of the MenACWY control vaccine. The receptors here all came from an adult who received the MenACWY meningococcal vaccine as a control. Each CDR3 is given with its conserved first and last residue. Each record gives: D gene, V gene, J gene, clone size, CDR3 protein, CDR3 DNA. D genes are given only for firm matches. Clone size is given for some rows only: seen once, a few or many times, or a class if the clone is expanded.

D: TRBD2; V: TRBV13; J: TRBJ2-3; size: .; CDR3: CASSFGGGTDTQYF; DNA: TGTGCCAGCAGCTTTGGGGGGGGCACAGATACGCAGTATTTT
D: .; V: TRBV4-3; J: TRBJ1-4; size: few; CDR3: CASSQRGGRNEKLFF; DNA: TGCGCCAGCAGCCAAAGGGGGGGACGTAATGAAAAACTGTTTTTT
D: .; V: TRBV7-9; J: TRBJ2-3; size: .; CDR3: CASSSWDFGGDTQYF; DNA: TGTGCCAGCAGCTCATGGGACTTTGGGGGAGATACGCAGTATTTT
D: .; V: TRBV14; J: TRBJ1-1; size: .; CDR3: CASSLQQNTEAFF; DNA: TGTGCCAGCAGCTTACAGCAGAACACTGAAGCTTTCTTT
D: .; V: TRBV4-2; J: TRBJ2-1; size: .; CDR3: CASSQLVYEGQFF; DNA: TGTGCCAGCAGCCAATTAGTCTATGAGGGGCAGTTCTTC
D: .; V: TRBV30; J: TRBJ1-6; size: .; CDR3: CAWNGVGSPLHF; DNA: TGTGCCTGGAACGGGGTGGGATCACCCCTCCACTTT
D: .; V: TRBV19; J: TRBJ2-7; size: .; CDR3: CASSATSRGGEQYF; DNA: TGTGCCAGTAGTGCTACTAGCCGGGGTGGCGAGCAGTACTTC
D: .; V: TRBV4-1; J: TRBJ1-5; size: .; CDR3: CASSQENMQPQHF; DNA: TGCGCCAGCAGCCAAGAAAACATGCAGCCCCAGCATTTT
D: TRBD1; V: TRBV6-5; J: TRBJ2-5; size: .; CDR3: CASSRTGQKQETQYF; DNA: TGTGCCAGCAGTCGTACGGGACAGAAACAAGAGACCCAGTACTTC
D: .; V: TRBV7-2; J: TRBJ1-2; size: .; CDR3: CASSPGRLTDYGYTF; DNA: TGTGCCAGCAGCCCGGGACGGCTAACGGACTATGGCTACACCTTC
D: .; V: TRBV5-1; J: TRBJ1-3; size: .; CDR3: CASSWDGQGNTIYF; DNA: TGCGCCAGCAGCTGGGACGGGCAGGGAAACACCATATATTTT
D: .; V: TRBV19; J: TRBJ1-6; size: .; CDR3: CASSRGDLRGSPLHF; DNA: TGTGCCAGTAGTAGGGGGGACCTTCGAGGATCACCCCTCCACTTT
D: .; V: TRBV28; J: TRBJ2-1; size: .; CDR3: CASSPPGRGNYNEQFF; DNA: TGTGCCAGCAGTCCCCCCGGCAGGGGCAACTACAATGAGCAGTTCTTC
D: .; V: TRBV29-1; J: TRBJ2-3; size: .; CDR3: CSVVGGGAAGTDTQYF; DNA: TGCAGCGTTGTGGGGGGTGGGGCCGCTGGCACAGATACGCAGTATTTT
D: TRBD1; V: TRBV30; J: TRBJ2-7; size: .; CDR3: CAWGLGQGTHEQYF; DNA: TGTGCCTGGGGCTTGGGACAGGGAACCCACGAGCAGTACTTC
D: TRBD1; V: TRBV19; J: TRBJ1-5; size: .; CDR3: CASSIGQGGQPQHF; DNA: TGTGCCAGTAGTATAGGACAGGGAGGACAGCCCCAGCATTTT
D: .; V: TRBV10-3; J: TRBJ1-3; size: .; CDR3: CAISEKGNTIYF; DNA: TGTGCCATCAGTGAAAAAGGAAACACCATATATTTT
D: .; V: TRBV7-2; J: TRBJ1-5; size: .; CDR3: CASSLERQPQHF; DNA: TGTGCCAGCAGCTTAGAGAGGCAGCCCCAGCATTTT
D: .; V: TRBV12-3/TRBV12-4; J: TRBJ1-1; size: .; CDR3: CASSLDLNTEAFF; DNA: TGTGCCAGCAGTTTAGATCTGAACACTGAAGCTTTCTTT
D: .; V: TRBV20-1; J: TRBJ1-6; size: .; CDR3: CSAGENSPLHF; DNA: TGCAGTGCTGGGGAGAACTCACCCCTCCACTTT
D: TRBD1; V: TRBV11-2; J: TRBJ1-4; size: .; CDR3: CASSSQGAGEKLFF; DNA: TGTGCCAGCAGCTCACAGGGGGCAGGTGAAAAACTGTTTTTT
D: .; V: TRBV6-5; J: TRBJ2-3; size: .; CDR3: CASSYGPGETDTQYF; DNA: TGTGCCAGCAGTTACGGTCCCGGTGAGACAGATACGCAGTATTTT
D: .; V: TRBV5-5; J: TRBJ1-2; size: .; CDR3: CASSPAGGEVGYTF; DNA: TGTGCCAGCAGCCCCGCGGGCGGGGAGGTAGGCTACACCTTC